The source of this T cell receptor beta chain is a study of cytomegalovirus exposure and HLA in healthy donors. Study results and caveats: Previous analysis showed most TCR beta V segments were productive about 87% or about 30% of the time. Across donors, presence/absence analyses took sequencing depth to be roughly uniform. Later analysis associated a missense DCLRE1C variant with TCR beta V- and J-gene trimming. An Asian-associated ancestry cluster reportedly showed fewer N-insertions than the approximately 630-donor mean in a later analysis.

Unmatched junction bases numbered 17, after V lost 8 bases and J lost 7 bases. Germline V gene lookup returns CDR1 MGHDK and CDR2 SYGVNS. This CDR3 is 16 amino acids long. Regarding this clone: Its target is not known.

A multiplex PCR was run with 60 Vbeta primers and 13 Jbeta primers. Here immunoSEQ multiplex PCR was the method, and the copy in TCRdb shows in-frame clones only, minus some. In total, the table holds around 130,000 clones. Material for sequencing was PBMCs. This sequence originates from a woman aged 55-70 years in good health and CMV-seronegative. This chain joins TRBV25-1 and TRBJ2-1; TRBD1 agrees at 7 bases. As DNA, the CDR3 is TGTGCCAGCGCCTCCCCCAGGGGGAATATATGGAATGAGCAGTTCTTC. Translation: CASASPRGNIWNEQFF.